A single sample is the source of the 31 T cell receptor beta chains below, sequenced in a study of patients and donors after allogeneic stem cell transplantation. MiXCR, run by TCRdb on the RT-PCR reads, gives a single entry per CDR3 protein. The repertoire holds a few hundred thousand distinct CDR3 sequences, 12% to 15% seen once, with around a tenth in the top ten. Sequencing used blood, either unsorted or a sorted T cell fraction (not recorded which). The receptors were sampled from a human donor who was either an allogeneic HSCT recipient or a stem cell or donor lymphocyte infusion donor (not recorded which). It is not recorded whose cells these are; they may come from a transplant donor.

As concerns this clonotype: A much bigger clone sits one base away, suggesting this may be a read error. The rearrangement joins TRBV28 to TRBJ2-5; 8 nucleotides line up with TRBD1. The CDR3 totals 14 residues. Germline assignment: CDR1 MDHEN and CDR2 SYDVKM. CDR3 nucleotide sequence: TGTGCCAGCAGGGGCCTGACAGGGGAAGAGACCCGGTACTTC. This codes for CASRGLTGEETRYF.

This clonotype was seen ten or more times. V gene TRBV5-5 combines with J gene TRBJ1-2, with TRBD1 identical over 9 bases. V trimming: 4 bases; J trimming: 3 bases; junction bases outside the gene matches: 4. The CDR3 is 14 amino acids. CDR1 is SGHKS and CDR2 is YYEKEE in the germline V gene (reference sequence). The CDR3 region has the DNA TGTGCCAGCAGCGCGGGACAGGGACACTATGGCTACACCTTC. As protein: CASSAGQGHYGYTF. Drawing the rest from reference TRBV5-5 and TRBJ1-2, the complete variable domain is DAGVTQSPTHLIKTRGQQVTLRCSPISGHKSVSWYQQVLGQGPQFIFQYYEKEERGRGNFPDRFSARQFPNYSSELNVNALLLGDSALYLCASSAGQGHYGYTFGSGTRLTVV.

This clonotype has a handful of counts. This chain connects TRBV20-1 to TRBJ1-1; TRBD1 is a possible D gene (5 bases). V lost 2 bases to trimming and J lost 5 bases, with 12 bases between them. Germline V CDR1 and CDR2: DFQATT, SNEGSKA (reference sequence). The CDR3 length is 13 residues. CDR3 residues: CSARSGPITEAFF. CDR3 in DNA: TGCAGTGCTAGATCAGGGCCGATTACTGAAGCTTTCTTT.

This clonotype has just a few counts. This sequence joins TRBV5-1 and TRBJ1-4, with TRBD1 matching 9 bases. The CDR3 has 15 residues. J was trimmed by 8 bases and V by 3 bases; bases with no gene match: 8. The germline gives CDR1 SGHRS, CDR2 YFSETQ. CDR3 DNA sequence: TGCGCCAGCAGCTCGACAGGGGGACGCCGGGAAAAACTGTTTTTT. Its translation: CASSSTGGRREKLFF.

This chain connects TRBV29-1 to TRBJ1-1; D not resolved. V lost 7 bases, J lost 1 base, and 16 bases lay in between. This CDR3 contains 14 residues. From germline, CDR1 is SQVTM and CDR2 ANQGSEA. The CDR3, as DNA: TGCAGCGGTCAATTGGGCAGCCGGAACACTGAAGCTTTCTTT. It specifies CSGQLGSRNTEAFF.

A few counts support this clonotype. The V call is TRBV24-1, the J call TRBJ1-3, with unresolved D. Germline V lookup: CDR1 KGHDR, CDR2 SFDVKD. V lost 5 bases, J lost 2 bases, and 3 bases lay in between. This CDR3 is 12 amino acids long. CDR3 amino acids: CATSGAGNTIYF. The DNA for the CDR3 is TGTGCCACCAGTGGGGCTGGAAACACCATATATTTT.

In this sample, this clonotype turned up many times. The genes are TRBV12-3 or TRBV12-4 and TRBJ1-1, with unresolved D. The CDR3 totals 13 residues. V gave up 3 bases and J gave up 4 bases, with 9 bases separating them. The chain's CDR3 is CASSFNGVTEAFF. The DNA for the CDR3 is TGTGCCAGCAGTTTTAACGGCGTCACTGAAGCTTTCTTT.

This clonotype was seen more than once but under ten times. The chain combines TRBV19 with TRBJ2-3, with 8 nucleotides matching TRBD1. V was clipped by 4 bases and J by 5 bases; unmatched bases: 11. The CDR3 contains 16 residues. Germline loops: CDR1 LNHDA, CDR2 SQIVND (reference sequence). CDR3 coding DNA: TGTGCCAGTAGTAGAGGGACAGGAGGTCCAGGAGATACGCAGTATTTT. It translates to CASSRGTGGPGDTQYF.

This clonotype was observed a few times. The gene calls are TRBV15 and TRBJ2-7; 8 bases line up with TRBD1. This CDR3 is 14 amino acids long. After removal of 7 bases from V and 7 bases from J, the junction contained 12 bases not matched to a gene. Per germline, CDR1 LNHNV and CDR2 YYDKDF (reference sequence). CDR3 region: CATKTGTGHGEQYF. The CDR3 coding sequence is TGTGCCACCAAAACTGGGACAGGCCACGGGGAGCAGTACTTC.

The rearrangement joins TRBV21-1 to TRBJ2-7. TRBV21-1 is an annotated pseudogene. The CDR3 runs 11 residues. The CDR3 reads CASSKATRQYF. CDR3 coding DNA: TGTGCCAGCAGCAAAGCAACGAGGCAGTACTTC.

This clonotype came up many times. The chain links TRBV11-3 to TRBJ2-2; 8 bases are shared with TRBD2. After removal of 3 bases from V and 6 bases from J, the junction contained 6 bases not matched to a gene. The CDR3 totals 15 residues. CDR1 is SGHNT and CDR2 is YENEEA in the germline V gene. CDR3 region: CASSFRSGGAGELFF. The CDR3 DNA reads TGTGCCAGCAGCTTTCGGAGCGGGGGAGCCGGGGAGCTGTTTTTT.

CDR3 loop: CAWSESTNQPQHF. The CDR3, as DNA: TGTGCCTGGAGTGAATCTACGAATCAGCCCCAGCATTTT. The rearrangement links TRBV30 to TRBJ1-5; the D is unclear. CDR3 size: 13 residues. The germline V gene has CDR1 GTSNPN and CDR2 SVGIG (reference sequence). V lost 1 base, J lost 4 bases, and 8 bases lay in between.

The CDR3 spells CASSLEAAGPRVEAFF. The DNA for the CDR3 is TGTGCCAGCAGCTTGGAAGCGGCAGGGCCGCGAGTTGAAGCTTTCTTT. The chain combines TRBV5-5 with TRBJ1-1; maybe TRBD1 (5 bases). From germline, CDR1 is SGHKS and CDR2 YYEKEE (reference sequence). The CDR3 is made up of 16 amino acids. Trimming took off 0 bases at V and 7 bases at J, with 19 bases between the two ends.

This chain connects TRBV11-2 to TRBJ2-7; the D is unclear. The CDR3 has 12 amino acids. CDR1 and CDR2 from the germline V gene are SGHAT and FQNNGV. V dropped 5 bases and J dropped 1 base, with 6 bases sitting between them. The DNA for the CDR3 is TGTGCCAGCAGCCACGATTCCTACGAGCAGTACTTC. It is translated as CASSHDSYEQYF.

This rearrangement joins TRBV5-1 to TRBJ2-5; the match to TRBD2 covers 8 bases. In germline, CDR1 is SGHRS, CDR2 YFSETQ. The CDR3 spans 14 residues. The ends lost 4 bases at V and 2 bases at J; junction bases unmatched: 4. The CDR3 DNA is TGCGCCAGCAGCCCAGTAGCGGGGCAAGAGACCCAGTACTTC. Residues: CASSPVAGQETQYF.

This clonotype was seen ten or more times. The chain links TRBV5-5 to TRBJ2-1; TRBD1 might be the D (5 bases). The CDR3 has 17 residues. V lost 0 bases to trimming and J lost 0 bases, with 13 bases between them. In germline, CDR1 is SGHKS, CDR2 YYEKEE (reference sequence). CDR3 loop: CASSLDRPSSSYNEQFF. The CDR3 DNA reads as TGTGCCAGCAGCTTGGACAGGCCCTCCAGCTCCTACAATGAGCAGTTCTTC.

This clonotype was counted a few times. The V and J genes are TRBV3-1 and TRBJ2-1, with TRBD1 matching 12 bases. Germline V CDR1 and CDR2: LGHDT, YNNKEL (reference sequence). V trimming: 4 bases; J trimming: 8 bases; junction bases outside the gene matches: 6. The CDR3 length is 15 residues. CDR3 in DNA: TGTGCCAGCAGCCGGGACAGGGGGCGGAACGATGAGCAGTTCTTC. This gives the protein CASSRDRGRNDEQFF.

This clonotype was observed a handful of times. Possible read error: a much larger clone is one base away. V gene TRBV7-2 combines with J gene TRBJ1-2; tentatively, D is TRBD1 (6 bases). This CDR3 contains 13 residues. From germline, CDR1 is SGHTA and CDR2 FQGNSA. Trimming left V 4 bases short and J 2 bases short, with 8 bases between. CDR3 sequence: CASSSDSNYGYTF. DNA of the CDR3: TGTGCCAGCAGCTCGGACAGCAACTATGGCTACACCTTC.

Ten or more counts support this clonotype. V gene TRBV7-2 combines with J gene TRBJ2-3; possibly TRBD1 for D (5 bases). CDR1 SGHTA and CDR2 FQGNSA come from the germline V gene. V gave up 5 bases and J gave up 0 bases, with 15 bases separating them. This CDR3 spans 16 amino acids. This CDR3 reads CASSHTQGLSTDTQYF. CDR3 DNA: TGTGCCAGCAGCCATACCCAGGGTTTGAGCACAGATACGCAGTATTTT.

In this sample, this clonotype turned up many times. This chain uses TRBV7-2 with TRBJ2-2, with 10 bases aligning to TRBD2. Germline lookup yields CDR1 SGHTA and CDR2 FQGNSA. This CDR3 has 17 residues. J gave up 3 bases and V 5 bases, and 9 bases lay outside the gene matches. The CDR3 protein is CASSKSGGGRYTGELFF. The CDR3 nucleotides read TGTGCCAGCAGCAAAAGCGGGGGGGGAAGGTACACCGGGGAGCTGTTTTTT.

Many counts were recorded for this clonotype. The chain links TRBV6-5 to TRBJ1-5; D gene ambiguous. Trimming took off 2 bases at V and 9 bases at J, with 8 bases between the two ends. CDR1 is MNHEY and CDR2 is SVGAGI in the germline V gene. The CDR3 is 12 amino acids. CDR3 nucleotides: TGTGCCAGCAGTTACCCCCGAGGGCCCCAGCATTTT. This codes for CASSYPRGPQHF.

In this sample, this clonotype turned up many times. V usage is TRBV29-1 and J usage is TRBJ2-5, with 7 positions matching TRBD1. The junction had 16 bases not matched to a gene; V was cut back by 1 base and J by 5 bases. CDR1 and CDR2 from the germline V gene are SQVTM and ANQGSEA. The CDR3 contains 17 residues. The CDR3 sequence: CSVEGLLTGRRLETQYF. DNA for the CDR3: TGCAGCGTTGAAGGCCTCCTGACAGGGAGACGGTTGGAGACCCAGTACTTC.

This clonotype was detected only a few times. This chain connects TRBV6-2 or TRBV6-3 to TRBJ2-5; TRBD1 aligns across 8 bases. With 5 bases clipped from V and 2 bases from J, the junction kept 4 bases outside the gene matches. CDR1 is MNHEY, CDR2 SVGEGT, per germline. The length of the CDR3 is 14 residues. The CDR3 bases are TGTGCCAGCAGTCGGTGGGACAGGCAAGAGACCCAGTACTTC. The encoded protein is CASSRWDRQETQYF.

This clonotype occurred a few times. CDR3 sequence reads: CASSTGPYGYTF. The CDR3, as DNA: TGTGCCAGCAGTACAGGACCGTATGGCTACACCTTC. This chain connects TRBV27 to TRBJ1-2; D possibly corresponds to TRBD1 (5 bases). The CDR3 contains 12 residues. Between the trimmed V and J ends, which lost 5 bases and 5 bases, there was a span of 9 bases. CDR1 and CDR2 from the germline V gene are MNHEY and SMNVEV (reference sequence).

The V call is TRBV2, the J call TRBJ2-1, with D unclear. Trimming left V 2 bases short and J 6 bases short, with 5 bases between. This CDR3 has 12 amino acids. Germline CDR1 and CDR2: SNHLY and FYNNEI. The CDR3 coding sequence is TGTGCCAGCAGTGAATCCCGCAATGAGCAGTTCTTC. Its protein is CASSESRNEQFF.

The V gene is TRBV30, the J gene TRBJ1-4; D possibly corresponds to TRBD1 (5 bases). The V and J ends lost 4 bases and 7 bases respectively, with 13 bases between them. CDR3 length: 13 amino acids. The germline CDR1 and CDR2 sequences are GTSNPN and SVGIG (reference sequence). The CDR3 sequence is CAWKPDQGEKLFF. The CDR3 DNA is TGTGCCTGGAAACCAGATCAGGGTGAAAAACTGTTTTTT.

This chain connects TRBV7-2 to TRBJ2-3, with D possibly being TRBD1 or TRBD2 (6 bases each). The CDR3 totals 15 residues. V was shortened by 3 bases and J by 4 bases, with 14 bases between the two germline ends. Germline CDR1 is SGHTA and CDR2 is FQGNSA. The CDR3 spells CASSFNLGGADTQYF. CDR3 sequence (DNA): TGTGCCAGCAGCTTCAATTTGGGGGGCGCAGATACGCAGTATTTT.

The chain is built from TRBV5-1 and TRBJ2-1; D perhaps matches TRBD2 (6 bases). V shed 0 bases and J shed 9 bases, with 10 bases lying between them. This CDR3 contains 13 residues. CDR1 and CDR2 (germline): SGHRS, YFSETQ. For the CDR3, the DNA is TGCGCCAGCAGCTTGGGACTAGTGAGTGAGCAGTTCTTC. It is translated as CASSLGLVSEQFF.

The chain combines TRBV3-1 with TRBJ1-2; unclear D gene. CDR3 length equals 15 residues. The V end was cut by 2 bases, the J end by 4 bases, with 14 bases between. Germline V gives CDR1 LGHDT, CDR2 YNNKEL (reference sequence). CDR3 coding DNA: TGTGCCAGCAGCCAAAATCAAGGGCCGGGCTATGGCTACACCTTC. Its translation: CASSQNQGPGYGYTF.

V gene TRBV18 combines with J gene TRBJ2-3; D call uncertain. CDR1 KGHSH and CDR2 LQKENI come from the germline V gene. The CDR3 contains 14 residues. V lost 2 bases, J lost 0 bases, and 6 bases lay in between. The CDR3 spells CASSPISSTDTQYF. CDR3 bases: TGTGCCAGCTCACCAATCTCTAGCACAGATACGCAGTATTTT.

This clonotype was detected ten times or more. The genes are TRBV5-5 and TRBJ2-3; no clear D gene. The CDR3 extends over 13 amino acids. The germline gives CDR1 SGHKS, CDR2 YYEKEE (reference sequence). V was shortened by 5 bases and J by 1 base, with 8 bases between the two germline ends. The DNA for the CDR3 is TGTGCCAGCAGTCCCACGGGCACAGATACGCAGTATTTT. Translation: CASSPTGTDTQYF.